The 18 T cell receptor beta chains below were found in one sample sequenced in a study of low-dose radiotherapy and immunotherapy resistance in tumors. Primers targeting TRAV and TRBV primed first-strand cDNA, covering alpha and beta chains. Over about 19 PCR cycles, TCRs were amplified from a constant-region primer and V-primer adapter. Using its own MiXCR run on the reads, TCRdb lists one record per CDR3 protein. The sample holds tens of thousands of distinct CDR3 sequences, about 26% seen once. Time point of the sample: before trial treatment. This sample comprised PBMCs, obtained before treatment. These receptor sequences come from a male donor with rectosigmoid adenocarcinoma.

CDR3: CASSSPARFAEAFF. The DNA for the CDR3 is TGTGCCAGCAGTTCCCCCGCCCGCTTCGCTGAAGCTTTCTTT. The chain employs TRBV28 and TRBJ1-1; D remains ambiguous. CDR3 length: 14 residues. CDR1 MDHEN and CDR2 SYDVKM come from the germline V gene. V was trimmed by 4 bases and J by 6 bases, leaving 15 bases between them.

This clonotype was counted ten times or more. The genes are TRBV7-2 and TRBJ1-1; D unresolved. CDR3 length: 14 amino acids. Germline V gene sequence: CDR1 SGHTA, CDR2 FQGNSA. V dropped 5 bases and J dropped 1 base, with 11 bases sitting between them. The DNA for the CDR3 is TGTGCCAGCAGCCCGCTGGGCAAGAACACTGAAGCTTTCTTT. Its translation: CASSPLGKNTEAFF.

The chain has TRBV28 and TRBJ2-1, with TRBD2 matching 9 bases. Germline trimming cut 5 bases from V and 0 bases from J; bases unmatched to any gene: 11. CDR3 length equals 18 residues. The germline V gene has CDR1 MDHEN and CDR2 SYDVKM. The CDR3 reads CASSLRTSAQSSYNEQFF. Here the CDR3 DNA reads TGTGCCAGCAGTCTTAGGACTAGCGCCCAGAGCTCCTACAATGAGCAGTTCTTC.

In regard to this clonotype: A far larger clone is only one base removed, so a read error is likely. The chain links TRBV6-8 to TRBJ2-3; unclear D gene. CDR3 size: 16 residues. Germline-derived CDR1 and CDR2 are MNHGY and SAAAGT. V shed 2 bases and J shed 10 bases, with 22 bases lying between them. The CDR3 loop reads CASSYDTDGPQSAQYF. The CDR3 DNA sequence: TGTGCCAGCAGTTACGACACTGACGGTCCACAGAGCGCGCAGTATTTT.

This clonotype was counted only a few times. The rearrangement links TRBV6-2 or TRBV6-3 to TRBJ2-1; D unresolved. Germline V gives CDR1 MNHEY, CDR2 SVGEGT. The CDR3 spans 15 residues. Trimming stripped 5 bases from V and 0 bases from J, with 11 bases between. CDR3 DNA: TGTGCCAGCAGTGAATCCTGGAGCTCCTACAATGAGCAGTTCTTC. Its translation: CASSESWSSYNEQFF.

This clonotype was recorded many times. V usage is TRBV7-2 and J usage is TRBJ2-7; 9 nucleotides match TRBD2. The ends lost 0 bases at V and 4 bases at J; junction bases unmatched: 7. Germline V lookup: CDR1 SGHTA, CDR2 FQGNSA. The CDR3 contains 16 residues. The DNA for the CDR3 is TGTGCCAGCAGCTTAGCGCTCCCGGGACTAGCTTACGAGCAGTACTTC. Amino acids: CASSLALPGLAYEQYF.

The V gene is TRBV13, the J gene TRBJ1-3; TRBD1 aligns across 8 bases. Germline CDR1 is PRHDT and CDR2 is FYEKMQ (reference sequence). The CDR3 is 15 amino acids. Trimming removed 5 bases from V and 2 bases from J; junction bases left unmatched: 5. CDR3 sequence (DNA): TGTGCCAGCAGCACGACAGGGGCACCTGGAAACACCATATATTTT. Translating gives CASSTTGAPGNTIYF.

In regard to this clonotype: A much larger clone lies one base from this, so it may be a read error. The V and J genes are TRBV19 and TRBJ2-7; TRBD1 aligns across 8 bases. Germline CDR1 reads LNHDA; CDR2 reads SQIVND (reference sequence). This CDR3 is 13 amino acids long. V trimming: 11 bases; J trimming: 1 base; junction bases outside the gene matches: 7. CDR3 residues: CAAGYRGSYEQYF. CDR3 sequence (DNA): TGTGCCGCAGGGTACAGGGGGTCCTACGAGCAGTACTTC. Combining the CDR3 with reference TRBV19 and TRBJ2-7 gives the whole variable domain DGGITQSPKYLFRKEGQNVTLSCEQNLNHDAMYWYRQDPGQGLRLIYYSQIVNDFQKGDIAEGYSVSREKKESFPLTVTSAQKNPTAFYLCAAGYRGSYEQYFGPGTRLTVT.

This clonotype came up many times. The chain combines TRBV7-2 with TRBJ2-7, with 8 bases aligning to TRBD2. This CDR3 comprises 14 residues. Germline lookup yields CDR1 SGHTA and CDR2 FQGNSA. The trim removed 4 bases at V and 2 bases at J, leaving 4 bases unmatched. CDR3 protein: CASSSSGGPYEQYF. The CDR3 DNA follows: TGTGCCAGCAGCTCGAGCGGGGGCCCCTACGAGCAGTACTTC.

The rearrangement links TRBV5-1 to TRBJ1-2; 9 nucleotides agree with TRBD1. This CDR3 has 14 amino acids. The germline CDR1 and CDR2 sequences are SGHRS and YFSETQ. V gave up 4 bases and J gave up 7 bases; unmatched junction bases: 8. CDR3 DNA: TGCGCCAGCAGCGCGGACAGGGGTTTGAGTGGCTACACCTTC. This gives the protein CASSADRGLSGYTF.

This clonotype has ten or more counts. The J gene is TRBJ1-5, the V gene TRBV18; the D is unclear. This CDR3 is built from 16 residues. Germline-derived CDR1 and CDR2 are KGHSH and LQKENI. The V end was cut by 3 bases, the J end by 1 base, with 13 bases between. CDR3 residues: CASSPVPAGSNQPQHF. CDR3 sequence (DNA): TGTGCCAGCTCACCGGTCCCCGCGGGCAGCAATCAGCCCCAGCATTTT.

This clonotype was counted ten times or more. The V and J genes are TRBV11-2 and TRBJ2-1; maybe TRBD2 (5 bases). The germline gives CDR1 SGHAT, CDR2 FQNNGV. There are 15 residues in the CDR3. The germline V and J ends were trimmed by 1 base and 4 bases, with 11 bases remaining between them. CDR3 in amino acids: CASSLGSGSYNEQFF. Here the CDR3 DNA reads TGTGCCAGCAGCTTAGGTTCGGGGTCGTACAATGAGCAGTTCTTC.

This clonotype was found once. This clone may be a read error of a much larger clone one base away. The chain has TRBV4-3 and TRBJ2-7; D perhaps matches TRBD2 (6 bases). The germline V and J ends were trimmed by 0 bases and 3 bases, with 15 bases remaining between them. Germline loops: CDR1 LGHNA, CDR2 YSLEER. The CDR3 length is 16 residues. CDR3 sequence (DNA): TGCGCCAGCAGCCAAGATTCTCGACTAGAATTCTACGAGCAGTACTTC. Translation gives CASSQDSRLEFYEQYF.

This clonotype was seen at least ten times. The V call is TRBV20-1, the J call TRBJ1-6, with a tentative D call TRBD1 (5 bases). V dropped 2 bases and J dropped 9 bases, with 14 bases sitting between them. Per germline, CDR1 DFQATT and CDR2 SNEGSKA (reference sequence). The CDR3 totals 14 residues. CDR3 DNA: TGCAGTGCTAGATTGGCAGGGCTCGCTTCACCCCTCCACTTT. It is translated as CSARLAGLASPLHF.

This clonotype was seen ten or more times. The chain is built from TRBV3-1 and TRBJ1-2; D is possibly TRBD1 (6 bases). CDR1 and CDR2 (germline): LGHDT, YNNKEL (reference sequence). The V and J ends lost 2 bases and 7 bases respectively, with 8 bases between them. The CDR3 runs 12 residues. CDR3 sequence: CASSQSDSGYTF. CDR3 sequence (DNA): TGTGCCAGCAGCCAATCGGACAGTGGCTACACCTTC.

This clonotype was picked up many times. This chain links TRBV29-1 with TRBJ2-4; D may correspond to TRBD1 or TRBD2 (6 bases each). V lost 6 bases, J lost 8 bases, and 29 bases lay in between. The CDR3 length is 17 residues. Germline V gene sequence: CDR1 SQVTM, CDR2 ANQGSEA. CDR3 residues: CSVGRGIAGLAGYIQYF. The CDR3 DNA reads TGCAGCGTGGGCAGGGGAATCGCGGGGCTAGCTGGGTACATTCAGTACTTC.

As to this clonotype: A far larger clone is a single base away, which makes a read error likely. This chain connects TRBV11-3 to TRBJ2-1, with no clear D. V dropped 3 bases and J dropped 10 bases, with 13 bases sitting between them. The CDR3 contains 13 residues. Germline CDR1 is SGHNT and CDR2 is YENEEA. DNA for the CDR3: TGTGCCAGCAGCTTCGACGCCGGCTACGAGCAGTTCTTC. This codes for CASSFDAGYEQFF.

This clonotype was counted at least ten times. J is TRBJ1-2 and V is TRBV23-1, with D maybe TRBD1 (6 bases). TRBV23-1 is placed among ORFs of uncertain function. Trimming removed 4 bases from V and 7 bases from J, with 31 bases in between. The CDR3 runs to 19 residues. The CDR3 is CASSLRQAPLNRRDGGYTF. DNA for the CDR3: TGCGCCAGCAGTCTTCGACAGGCGCCTTTAAATCGCAGGGACGGTGGCTACACCTTC.